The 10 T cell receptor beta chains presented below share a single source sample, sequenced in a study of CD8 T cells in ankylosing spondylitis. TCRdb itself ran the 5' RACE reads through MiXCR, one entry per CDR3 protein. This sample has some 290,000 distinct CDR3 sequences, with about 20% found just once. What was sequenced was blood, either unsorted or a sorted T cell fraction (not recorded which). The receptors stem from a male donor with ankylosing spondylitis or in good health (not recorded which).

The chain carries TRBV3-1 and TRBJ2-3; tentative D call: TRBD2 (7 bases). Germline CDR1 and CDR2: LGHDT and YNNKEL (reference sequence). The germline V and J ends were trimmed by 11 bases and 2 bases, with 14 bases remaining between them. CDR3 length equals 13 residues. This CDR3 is CAAGGRFTDTQYF. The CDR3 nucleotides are TGTGCCGCCGGGGGGCGGTTCACAGATACGCAGTATTTT.

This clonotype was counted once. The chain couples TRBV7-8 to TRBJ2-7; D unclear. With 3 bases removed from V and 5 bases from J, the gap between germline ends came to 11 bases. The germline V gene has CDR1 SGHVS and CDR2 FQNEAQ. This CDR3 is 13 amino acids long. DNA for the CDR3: TGTGCCAGCAGCTTTGGAAGCCGAGACGAGCAGTACGTC. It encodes CASSFGSRDEQYV.

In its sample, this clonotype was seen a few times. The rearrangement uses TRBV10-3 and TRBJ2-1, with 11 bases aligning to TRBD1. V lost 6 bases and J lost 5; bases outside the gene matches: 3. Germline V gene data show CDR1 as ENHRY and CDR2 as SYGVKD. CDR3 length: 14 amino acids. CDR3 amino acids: CAISGTGGDNEQFF. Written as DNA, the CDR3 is TGTGCCATCAGCGGGACAGGGGGGGACAATGAGCAGTTCTTC.

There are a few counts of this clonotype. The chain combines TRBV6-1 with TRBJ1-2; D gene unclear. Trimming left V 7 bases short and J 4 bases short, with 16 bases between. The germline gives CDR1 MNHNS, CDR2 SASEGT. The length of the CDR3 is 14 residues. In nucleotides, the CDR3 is TGTGCCAGCACCCTTTTAGACGGTAGCTATGGCTACACCTTC. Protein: CASTLLDGSYGYTF.

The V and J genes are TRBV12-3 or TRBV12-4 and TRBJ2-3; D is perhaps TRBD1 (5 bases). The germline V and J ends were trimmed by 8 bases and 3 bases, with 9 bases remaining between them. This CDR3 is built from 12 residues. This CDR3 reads CASAQDTDTQYF. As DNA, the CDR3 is TGTGCCAGCGCACAGGATACAGATACGCAGTATTTT.

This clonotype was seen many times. CDR3 residues: CSARTPPSGSDEQFF. DNA of the CDR3: TGCAGTGCTAGAACCCCGCCTAGCGGGAGCGATGAGCAGTTCTTC. The V call is TRBV20-1, the J call TRBJ2-1; TRBD2 agrees at 10 bases. Unmatched junction bases numbered 9, after V lost 2 bases and J lost 8 bases. The CDR3 runs 15 residues. CDR1 is DFQATT, CDR2 SNEGSKA, per germline (reference sequence).

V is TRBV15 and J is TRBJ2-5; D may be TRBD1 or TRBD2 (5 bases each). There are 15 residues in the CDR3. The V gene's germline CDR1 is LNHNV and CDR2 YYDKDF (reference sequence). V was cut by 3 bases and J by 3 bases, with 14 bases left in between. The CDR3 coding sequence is TGTGCCACCAGCAGTGCCGGGACCCACAAAGAGACCCAGTACTTC. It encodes CATSSAGTHKETQYF. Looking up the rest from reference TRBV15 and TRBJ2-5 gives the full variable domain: DAMVIQNPRYQVTQFGKPVTLSCSQTLNHNVMYWYQQKSSQAPKLLFHYYDKDFNNEADTPDNFQSRRPNTSFCFLDIRSPGLGDTAMYLCATSSAGTHKETQYFGPGTRLLVL.

CDR3 amino acids: CASSQDPTNYGYTF. The DNA of the CDR3 is TGTGCCAGCAGCCAAGATCCAACTAACTATGGCTACACCTTC. The chain joins TRBV3-1 to TRBJ1-2; D unclear. Trimming removed 0 bases at V and 0 bases at J, with 5 bases between. Germline CDR1 LGHDT, CDR2 YNNKEL (reference sequence). The length of the CDR3 is 14 residues.

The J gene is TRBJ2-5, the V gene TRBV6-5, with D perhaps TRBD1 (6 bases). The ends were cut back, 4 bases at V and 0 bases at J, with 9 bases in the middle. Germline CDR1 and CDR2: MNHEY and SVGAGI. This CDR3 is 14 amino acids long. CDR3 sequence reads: CASSSGTNQETQYF. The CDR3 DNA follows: TGTGCCAGCAGTTCCGGGACAAACCAAGAGACCCAGTACTTC.

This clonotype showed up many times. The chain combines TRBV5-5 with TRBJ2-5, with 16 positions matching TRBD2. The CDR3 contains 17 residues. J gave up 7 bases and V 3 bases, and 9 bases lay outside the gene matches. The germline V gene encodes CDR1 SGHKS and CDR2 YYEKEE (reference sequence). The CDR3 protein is CASSSGLAGGPWGTQYF. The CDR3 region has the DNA TGTGCCAGCAGCTCGGGACTAGCGGGGGGGCCATGGGGGACCCAGTACTTC.